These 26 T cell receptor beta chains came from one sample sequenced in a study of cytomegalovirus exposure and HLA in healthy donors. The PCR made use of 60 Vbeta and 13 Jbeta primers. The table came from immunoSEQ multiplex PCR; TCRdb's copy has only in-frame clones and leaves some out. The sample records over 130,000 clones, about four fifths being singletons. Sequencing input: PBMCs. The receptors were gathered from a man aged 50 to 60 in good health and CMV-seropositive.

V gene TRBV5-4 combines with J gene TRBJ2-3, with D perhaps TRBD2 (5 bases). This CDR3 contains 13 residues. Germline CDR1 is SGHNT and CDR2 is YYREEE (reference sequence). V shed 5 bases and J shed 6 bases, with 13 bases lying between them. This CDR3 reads CASRRASVDTQYF. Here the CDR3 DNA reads TGTGCCAGCAGGCGGGCCTCCGTCGATACGCAGTATTTT.

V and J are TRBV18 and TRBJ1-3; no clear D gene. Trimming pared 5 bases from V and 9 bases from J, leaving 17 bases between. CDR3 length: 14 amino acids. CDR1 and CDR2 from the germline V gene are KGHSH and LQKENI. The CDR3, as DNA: TGTGCCAGCTCAGCGACACTCCGTGAAGGCACCATATATTTT. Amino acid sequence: CASSATLREGTIYF.

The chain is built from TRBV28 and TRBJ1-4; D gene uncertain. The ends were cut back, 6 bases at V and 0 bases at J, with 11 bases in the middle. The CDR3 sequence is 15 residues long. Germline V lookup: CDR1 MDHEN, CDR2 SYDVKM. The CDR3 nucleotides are TGTGCCAGCAGCTCGTCGGGGTCAACTAATGAAAAACTGTTTTTT. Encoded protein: CASSSSGSTNEKLFF.

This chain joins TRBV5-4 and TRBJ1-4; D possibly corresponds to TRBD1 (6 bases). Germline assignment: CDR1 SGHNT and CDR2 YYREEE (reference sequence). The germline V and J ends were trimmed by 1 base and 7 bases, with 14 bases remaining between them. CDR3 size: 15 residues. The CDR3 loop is CASSLRADSGEKLFF. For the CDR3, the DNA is TGTGCCAGCAGCTTGCGGGCGGACAGTGGTGAAAAACTGTTTTTT.

The DNA for the CDR3 is TGTGCCAGCAGACGGCGGGGACCCCTCCACTTT. It is translated as CASRRRGPLHF. This rearrangement joins TRBV6-5 to TRBJ1-6; D remains unclear. Germline-derived CDR1 and CDR2 are MNHEY and SVGAGI. Deletions cut 6 bases from V and 12 bases from J, with 9 bases between. This CDR3 spans 11 amino acids.

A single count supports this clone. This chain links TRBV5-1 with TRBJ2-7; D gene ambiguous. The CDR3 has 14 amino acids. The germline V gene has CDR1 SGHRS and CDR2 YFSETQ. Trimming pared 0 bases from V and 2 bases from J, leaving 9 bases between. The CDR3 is CASSLAWPAYEQYF. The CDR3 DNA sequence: TGCGCCAGCAGCTTGGCCTGGCCAGCCTACGAGCAGTACTTC. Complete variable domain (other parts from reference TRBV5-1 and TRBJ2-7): KAGVTQTPRYLIKTRGQQVTLSCSPISGHRSVSWYQQTPGQGLQFLFEYFSETQRNKGNFPGRFSGRQFSNSRSEMNVSTLELGDSALYLCASSLAWPAYEQYFGPGTRLTVT.

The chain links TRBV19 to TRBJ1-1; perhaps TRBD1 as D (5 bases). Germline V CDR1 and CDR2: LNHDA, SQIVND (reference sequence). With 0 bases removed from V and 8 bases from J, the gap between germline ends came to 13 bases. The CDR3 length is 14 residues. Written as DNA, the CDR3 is TGTGCCAGTAGTATAGATGCAGGGAACTCGGAAGCTTTCTTT. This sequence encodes CASSIDAGNSEAFF.

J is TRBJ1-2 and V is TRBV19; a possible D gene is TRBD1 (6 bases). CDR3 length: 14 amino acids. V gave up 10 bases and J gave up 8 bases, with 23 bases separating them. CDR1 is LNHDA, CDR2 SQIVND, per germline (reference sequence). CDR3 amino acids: CATSYGQFSGGYTF. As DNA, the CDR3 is TGTGCCACCTCTTACGGACAGTTTAGTGGCGGCTACACCTTC.

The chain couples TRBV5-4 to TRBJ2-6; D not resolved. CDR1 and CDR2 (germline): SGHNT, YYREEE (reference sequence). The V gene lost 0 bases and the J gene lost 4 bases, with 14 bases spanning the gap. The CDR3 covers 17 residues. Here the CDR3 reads CASSLVSLAAGANVLTF. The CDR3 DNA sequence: TGTGCCAGCAGCTTGGTGTCTTTAGCTGCGGGGGCCAACGTCCTGACTTTC.

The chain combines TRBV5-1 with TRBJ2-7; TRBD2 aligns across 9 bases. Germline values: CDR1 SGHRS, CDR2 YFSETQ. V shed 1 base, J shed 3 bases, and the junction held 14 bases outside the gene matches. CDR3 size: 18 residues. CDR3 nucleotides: TGCGCCAGCAGCTTGACCGGGACTAGCCGAAGTCCACACTACGAGCAGTACTTC. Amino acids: CASSLTGTSRSPHYEQYF.

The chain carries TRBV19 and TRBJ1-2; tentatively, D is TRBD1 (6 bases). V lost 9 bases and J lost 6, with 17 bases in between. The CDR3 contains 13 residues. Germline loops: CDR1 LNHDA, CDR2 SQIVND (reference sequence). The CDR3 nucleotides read TGTGCCAGCGGACACAGGGACATAAATGGCTACACCTTC. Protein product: CASGHRDINGYTF.

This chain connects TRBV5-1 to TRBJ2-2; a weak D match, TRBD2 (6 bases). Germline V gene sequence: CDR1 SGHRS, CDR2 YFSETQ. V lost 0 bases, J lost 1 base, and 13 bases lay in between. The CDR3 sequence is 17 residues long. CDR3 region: CASSLDMRLGNTGELFF. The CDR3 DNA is TGCGCCAGCAGCTTGGATATGAGACTAGGGAACACCGGGGAGCTGTTTTTT.

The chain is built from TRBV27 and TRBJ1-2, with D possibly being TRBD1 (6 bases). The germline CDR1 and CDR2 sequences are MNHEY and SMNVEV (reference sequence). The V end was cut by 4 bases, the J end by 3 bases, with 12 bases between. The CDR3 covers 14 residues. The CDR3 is CASSSGQTYYGYTF. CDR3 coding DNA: TGTGCCAGCAGTTCCGGACAGACTTACTATGGCTACACCTTC.

The CDR3 loop is CASSAHFVAGETNSPLHF. The CDR3 DNA follows: TGTGCCAGCAGTGCCCATTTCGTGGCAGGGGAAACTAATTCACCCCTCCACTTT. The chain joins TRBV28 to TRBJ1-6, with a possible D match to TRBD1 (6 bases). The germline CDR1 and CDR2 sequences are MDHEN and SYDVKM. This CDR3 contains 18 residues. Trimming shortened V by 5 bases and J by 6 bases, and 23 bases separated the two germline ends.

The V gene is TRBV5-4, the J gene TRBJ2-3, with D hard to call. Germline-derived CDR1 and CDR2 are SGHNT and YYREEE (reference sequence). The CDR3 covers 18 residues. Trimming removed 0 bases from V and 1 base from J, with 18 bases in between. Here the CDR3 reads CASSLGPGMAPGTDTQYF. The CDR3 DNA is TGTGCCAGCAGCTTGGGACCAGGCATGGCGCCGGGCACAGATACGCAGTATTTT.

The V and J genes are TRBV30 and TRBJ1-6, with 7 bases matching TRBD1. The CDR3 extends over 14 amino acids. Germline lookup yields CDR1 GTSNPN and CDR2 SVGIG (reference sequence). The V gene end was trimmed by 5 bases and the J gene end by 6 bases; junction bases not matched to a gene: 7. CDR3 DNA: TGTGCCTGGGCGACAGGGACAGTTAATTCACCCCTCCACTTT. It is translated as CAWATGTVNSPLHF. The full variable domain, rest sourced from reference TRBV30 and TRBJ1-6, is SQTIHQWPATLVQPVGSPLSLECTVEGTSNPNLYWYRQAAGRGLQLLFYSVGIGQISSEVPQNLSASRPQDRQFILSSKKLLLSDSGFYLCAWATGTVNSPLHFGNGTRLTVT.

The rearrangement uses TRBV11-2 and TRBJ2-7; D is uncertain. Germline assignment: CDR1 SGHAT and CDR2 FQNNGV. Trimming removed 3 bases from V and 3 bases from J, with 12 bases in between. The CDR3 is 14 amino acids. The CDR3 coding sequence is TGTGCCAGCAGCTTCACGTCCCTTAGCTACGAGCAGTACTTC. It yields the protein CASSFTSLSYEQYF.

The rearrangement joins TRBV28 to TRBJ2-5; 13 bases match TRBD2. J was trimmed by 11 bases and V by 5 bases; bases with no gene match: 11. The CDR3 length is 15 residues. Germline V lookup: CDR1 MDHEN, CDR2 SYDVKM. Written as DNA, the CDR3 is TGTGCCAGCAGTCGTAGCGGGACTAGCGGGAAAGGGCAGTACTTC. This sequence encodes CASSRSGTSGKGQYF.

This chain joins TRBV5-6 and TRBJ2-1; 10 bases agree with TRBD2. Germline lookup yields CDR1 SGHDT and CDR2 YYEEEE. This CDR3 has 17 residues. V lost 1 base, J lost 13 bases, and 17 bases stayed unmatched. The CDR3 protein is CASSLSFGLAGVKVQFF. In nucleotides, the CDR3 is TGTGCCAGCAGCTTGTCTTTCGGGCTAGCGGGAGTTAAAGTACAGTTCTTC.

The CDR3 sequence is CASSQEPYNSPLHF. In DNA, the CDR3 is TGTGCCAGCAGCCAAGAGCCGTATAATTCACCCCTCCACTTT. J is TRBJ1-6 and V is TRBV5-4, with D uncertain. CDR3 length equals 14 residues. The V end was cut by 4 bases, the J end by 4 bases, with 9 bases between. The V gene's germline CDR1 is SGHNT and CDR2 YYREEE (reference sequence).

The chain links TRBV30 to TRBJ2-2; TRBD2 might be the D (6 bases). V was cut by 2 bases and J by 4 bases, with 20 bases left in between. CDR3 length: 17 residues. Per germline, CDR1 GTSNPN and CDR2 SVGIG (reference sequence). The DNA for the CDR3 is TGTGCCTGGAGTCCCCCCCCTCGGGACTCAGTCACCGGGGAGCTGTTTTTT. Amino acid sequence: CAWSPPPRDSVTGELFF.

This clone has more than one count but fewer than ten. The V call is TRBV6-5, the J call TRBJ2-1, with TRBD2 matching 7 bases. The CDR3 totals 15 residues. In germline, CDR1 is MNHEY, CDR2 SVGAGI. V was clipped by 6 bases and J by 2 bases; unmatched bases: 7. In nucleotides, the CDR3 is TGTGCCAGCAGCCCTAGCGGAGTGGCCTACAATGAGCAGTTCTTC. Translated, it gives CASSPSGVAYNEQFF.

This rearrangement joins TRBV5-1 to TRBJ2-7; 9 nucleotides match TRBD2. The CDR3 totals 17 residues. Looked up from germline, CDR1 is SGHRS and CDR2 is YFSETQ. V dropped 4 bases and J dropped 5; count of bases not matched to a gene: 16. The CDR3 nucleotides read TGCGCCAGCAGCGTCGGTAGCGGGAGTCTCTTCCATGACGAGCAGTACTTC. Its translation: CASSVGSGSLFHDEQYF.

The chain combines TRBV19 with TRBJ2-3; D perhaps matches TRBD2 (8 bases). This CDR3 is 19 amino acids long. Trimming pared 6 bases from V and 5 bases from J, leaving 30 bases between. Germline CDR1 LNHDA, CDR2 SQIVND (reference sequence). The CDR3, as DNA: TGTGCCAGTAGCCCATCGTCCCACAGGGGACTAGAGTTGGAAGATACGCAGTATTTT. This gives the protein CASSPSSHRGLELEDTQYF.

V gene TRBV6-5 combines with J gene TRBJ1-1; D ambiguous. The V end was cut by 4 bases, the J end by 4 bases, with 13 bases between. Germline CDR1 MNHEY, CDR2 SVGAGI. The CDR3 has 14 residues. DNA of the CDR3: TGTGCCAGCAGTTTCGGAGTGGGGAGCACTGAAGCTTTCTTT. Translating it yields CASSFGVGSTEAFF.

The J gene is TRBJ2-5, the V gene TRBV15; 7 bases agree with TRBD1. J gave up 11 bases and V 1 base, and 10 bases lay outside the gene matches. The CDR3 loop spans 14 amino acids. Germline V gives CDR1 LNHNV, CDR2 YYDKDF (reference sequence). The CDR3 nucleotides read TGTGCCACCAGCAGAGGTCGGCAGGGGGAAGAGCAGTACTTC. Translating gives CATSRGRQGEEQYF.